This T cell receptor (beta chain) was profiled in a study of identical twins. The CDR3 runs to 15 residues. Germline assignment: CDR1 SNHLY and CDR2 FYNNEI. Concerning this clonotype: No antigen is known for it. Germline and junction disagree at one end, which may indicate a read error.

Every sampled donor was Caucasian and healthy. Unique molecular identifiers were present on cDNA, and template switching added a universal primer site. TCRdb recomputed calls from the 5' RACE reads with MiXCR, one row per CDR3 protein. The sample has 210,000 or so distinct CDR3 sequences; more than 6.5% are singletons. Study conclusions and caveats: Analyses of zero insertions could be partly confounded by invariant MAIT and iNKT cells.

The data also belong to a second study, concerning yellow fever vaccine responses in identical twins.

The sequenced material came from memory (CD45RO+) T cells sorted from blood. The TCR originated in a woman aged 18-29 years in good health. The chain combines TRBV2 with TRBJ2-3; TRBD2 matches 9 bases. This CDR3 is CVSSEILAGADTQYF. DNA for the CDR3: TGTGTCAGCAGTGAAATTTTAGCGGGGGCAGATACGCAGTATTTT.